This T cell receptor (beta chain) comes out of a study of cytomegalovirus exposure and HLA in healthy donors. Turning to the study itself: The same platform was used for the roughly 120 validation repertoires as for the approximately 730 first-cohort repertoires, as reported in a later analysis. General observations from the study: Reports credit the classifier with highly specific, highly sensitive diagnosis of cytomegalovirus status. Rarity characterized most TCR sequences, yet some public TCRs appeared in many donors.

The J segment lost 8 bases and the V segment lost 4 bases, leaving 8 bases of the junction unmatched. The CDR3 spans 14 residues. CDR1 and CDR2 from the germline V gene are SGHDT and YYEEEE. The validation cohort, a group of 120 or so subjects, included the donors and was separate from the approximately 670-subject first cohort. A note on this clone: Its antigen remains unknown.

Some clones are missing from TCRdb's copy, which holds only in-frame ones; the method was immunoSEQ multiplex PCR. The sample has 55,000 to 80,000 clones; around 96% are singletons. The sequencing sample was made of PBMCs. The receptor's source is a man in his late teens or twenties in good health and CMV-seropositive. The V call is TRBV5-6, the J call TRBJ2-3; 9 bases fit TRBD1. CDR3 DNA: TGTGCCAGCAGCGTGGACAGGGGAGTAGTTACGCAGTATTTT. This gives the protein CASSVDRGVVTQYF.